The present entry profiles one TCR beta chain with its context. Each CDR3 protein gets one entry in TCRdb, which reprocessed the 5' RACE reads and gives no DNA. The sample holds under 200,000 distinct CDR3 sequences. These data originate in a study of T cells expressing NK-cell markers. Germline CDR1 SSHAT, CDR2 FNYEAQ (reference sequence). This CDR3 has 16 amino acids. The source of this sequence is a woman aged 18 to 75 in good health. The chain uses TRBV7-7 and TRBJ2-5; TCRdb proposes TRBD1, but this gene call is untestable without DNA. The sequencing sample was made of blood T cells: a sorted CD56 or NKG2C T cell subset, CD4+ or CD8+ T cells, or bulk PBMC T cells (not recorded which). The CDR3 protein is CASSSGRSPTQETQYF.